This TCR beta chain was sequenced in a study of T cell changes during pregnancy in multiple sclerosis. Clones were read by immunoSEQ multiplex PCR, and TCRdb kept only the in-frame ones, dropping some. This repertoire shows over 45,000 clones, just under 90% found once; its top ten account for around 0.57%. Germline V gives CDR1 SGHRS, CDR2 YFSETQ. V was pared by 3 bases and J by 4 bases, with 5 bases of the junction left unmatched. The CDR3 runs 15 residues. The chain has TRBV5-1 and TRBJ2-3; 10 bases map to TRBD2. This TCR derives from a female donor with multiple sclerosis, enrolled in a pregnancy study. The input for sequencing was CD4+ T cells from peripheral blood mononuclear cells, taken in the first trimester of pregnancy. The CDR3 region is CASSWSGGGADTQYF. CDR3 sequence (DNA): TGCGCCAGCAGCTGGAGCGGGGGGGGCGCAGATACGCAGTATTTT. Looking up the rest from reference TRBV5-1 and TRBJ2-3 gives the full variable domain: KAGVTQTPRYLIKTRGQQVTLSCSPISGHRSVSWYQQTPGQGLQFLFEYFSETQRNKGNFPGRFSGRQFSNSRSEMNVSTLELGDSALYLCASSWSGGGADTQYFGPGTRLTVL.